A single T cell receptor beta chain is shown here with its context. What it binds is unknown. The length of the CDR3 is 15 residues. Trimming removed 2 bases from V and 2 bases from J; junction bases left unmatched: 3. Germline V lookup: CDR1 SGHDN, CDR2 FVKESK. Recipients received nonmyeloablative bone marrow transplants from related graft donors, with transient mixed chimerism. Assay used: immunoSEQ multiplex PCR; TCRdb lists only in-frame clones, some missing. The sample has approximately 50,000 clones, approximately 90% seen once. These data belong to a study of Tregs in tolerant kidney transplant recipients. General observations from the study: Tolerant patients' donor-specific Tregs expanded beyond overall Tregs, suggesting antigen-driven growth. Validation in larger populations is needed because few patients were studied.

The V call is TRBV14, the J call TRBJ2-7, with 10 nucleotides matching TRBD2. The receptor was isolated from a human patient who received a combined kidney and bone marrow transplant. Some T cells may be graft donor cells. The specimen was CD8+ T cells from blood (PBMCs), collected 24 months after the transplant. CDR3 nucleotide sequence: TGTGCCAGCAGCCAAACACTAGCGGGACCCTACGAGCAGTACTTC. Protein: CASSQTLAGPYEQYF.